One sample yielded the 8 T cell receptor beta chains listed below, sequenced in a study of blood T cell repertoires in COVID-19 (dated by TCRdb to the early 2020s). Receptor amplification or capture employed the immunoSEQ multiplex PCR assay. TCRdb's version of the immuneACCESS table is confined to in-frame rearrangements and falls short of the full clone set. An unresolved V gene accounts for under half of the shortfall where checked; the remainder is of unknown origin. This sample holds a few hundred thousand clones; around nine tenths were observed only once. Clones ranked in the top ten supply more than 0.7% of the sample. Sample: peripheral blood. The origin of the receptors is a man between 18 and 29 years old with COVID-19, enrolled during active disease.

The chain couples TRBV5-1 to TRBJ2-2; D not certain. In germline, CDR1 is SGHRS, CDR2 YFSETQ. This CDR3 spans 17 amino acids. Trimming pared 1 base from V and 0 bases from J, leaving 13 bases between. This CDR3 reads CASSLLAGASNTGELFF. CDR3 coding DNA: TGCGCCAGCAGCTTGTTGGCAGGCGCTTCGAACACCGGGGAGCTGTTTTTT.

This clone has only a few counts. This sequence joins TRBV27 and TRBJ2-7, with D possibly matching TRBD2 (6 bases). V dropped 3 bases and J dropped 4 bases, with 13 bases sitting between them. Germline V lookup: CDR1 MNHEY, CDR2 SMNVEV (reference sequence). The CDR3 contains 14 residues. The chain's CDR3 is CASSFTGGRYEQYF. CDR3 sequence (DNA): TGTGCCAGCAGTTTTACCGGGGGAAGGTACGAGCAGTACTTC.

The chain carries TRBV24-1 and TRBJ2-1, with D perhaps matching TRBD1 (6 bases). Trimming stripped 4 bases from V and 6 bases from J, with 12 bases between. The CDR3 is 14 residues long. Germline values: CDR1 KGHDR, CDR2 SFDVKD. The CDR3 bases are TGTGCCACCAGTGACCAGGGGTTTAGCAATGAGCAGTTCTTC. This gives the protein CATSDQGFSNEQFF.

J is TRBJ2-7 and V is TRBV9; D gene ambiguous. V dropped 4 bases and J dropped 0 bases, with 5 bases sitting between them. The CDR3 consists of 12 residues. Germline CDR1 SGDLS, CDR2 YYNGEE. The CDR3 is CASSTGSYEQYF. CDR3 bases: TGTGCCAGCAGCACGGGCTCCTACGAGCAGTACTTC.

CDR3 amino acids: CASSPNSGAAVETQYF. CDR3 nucleotides: TGTGCCAGCAGTCCTAATAGCGGGGCGGCAGTGGAGACCCAGTACTTC. This chain links TRBV5-4 with TRBJ2-5; TRBD2 aligns across 8 bases. The CDR3 has 16 residues. J gave up 5 bases and V 5 bases, and 14 bases lay outside the gene matches. CDR1 is SGHNT and CDR2 is YYREEE in the germline V gene (reference sequence).

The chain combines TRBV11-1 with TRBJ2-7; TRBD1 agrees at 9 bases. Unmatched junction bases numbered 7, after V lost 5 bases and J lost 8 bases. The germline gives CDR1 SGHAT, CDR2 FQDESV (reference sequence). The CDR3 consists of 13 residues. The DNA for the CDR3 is TGTGCCAGCAGCACAGGACAGGGGTTTAAGCAGTACTTC. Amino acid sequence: CASSTGQGFKQYF.

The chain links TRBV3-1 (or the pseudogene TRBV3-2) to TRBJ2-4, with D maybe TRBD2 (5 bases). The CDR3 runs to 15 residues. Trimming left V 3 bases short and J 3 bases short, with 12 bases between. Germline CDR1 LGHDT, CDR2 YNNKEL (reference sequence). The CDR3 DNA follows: TGTGCCAGCAGCCAGGGAGTAGTAGGCAAAAACATTCAGTACTTC. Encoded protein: CASSQGVVGKNIQYF.

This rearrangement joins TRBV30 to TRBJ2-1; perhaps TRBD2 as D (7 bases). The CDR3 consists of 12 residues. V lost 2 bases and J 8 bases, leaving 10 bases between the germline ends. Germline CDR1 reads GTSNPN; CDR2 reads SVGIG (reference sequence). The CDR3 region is CAWSRGGDEQFF. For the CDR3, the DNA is TGTGCCTGGAGTAGGGGGGGGGATGAGCAGTTCTTC.